Below are 24 T cell receptor beta chains sequenced from a single sample in a study of technical replicates of blood from several donors. TCRdb's table, derived via immunoSEQ multiplex PCR, lists solely in-frame clones and lacks some. The sample consists of about 84,000 clones, 95% to 98% of them appearing once. Material for sequencing was T cells isolated from PBMCs. These receptors originate from a human donor in good health.

The V and J genes are TRBV10-3 and TRBJ2-3, with 10 bases lining up with TRBD2. Germline CDR1 reads ENHRY; CDR2 reads SYGVKD. The CDR3 runs 15 residues. Losses at the gene ends were 3 bases for V and 5 bases for J; bases not matched to a gene: 5. The CDR3 is CAISERSGREDTQYF. CDR3 in DNA: TGTGCCATCAGTGAAAGAAGCGGGAGGGAAGATACGCAGTATTTT.

This chain links TRBV7-8 with TRBJ1-5; TRBD1 is a possible D gene (5 bases). Germline-derived CDR1 and CDR2 are SGHVS and FQNEAQ. V gave up 4 bases and J gave up 6 bases, with 13 bases separating them. The CDR3 is made up of 14 amino acids. CDR3 sequence: CASSSRVGFQPQHF. CDR3 DNA: TGTGCCAGCAGCTCCAGGGTGGGGTTTCAGCCCCAGCATTTT.

The chain links TRBV29-1 to TRBJ2-2; a possible D gene is TRBD2 (5 bases). Trimming took off 3 bases at V and 5 bases at J, with 16 bases between the two ends. Germline CDR1 is SQVTM and CDR2 is ANQGSEA. The CDR3 loop spans 15 amino acids. The CDR3 loop is CSVEGLLGGTGELFF. The CDR3 DNA sequence: TGCAGCGTTGAGGGCCTCCTGGGCGGGACCGGGGAGCTGTTTTTT.

The chain couples TRBV28 to TRBJ1-4, with unresolved D. CDR1 and CDR2 from the germline V gene are MDHEN and SYDVKM. This CDR3 region has 14 residues. V was shortened by 2 bases and J by 2 bases, with 6 bases between the two germline ends. The CDR3 coding sequence is TGTGCCAGCAGTTTAGGGCGCACTAATGAAAAACTGTTTTTT. Its translation: CASSLGRTNEKLFF.

The rearrangement uses TRBV13 and TRBJ2-6; the match to TRBD1 covers 7 bases. The length of the CDR3 is 15 residues. Looked up from germline, CDR1 is PRHDT and CDR2 is FYEKMQ (reference sequence). V trimming: 3 bases; J trimming: 2 bases; junction bases outside the gene matches: 1. The CDR3 reads CASSFRGPGANVLTF. CDR3 in DNA: TGTGCCAGCAGCTTTAGGGGGCCTGGGGCCAACGTCCTGACTTTC.

This clone is a singleton in its sample. The genes are TRBV27 and TRBJ2-1; possibly TRBD1 for D (6 bases). The germline V gene encodes CDR1 MNHEY and CDR2 SMNVEV (reference sequence). Trimming shortened V by 5 bases and J by 5 bases, and 10 bases separated the two germline ends. The CDR3 has 13 amino acids. CDR3 region: CASSPHRDNEQFF. Written as DNA, the CDR3 is TGTGCCAGCAGTCCCCACAGGGACAATGAGCAGTTCTTC.

The chain uses TRBV7-2 and TRBJ2-7; the D gene is possibly TRBD2 (5 bases). V lost 3 bases and J 5 bases, leaving 17 bases between the germline ends. The CDR3 is 15 amino acids. Per germline, CDR1 SGHTA and CDR2 FQGNSA. The chain's CDR3 is CASSLDSSLLDEQYF. As DNA, the CDR3 is TGTGCCAGCAGCTTGGACTCCTCTCTCTTGGACGAGCAGTACTTC.

This chain uses TRBV5-8 with TRBJ2-7; D possibly corresponds to TRBD2 (5 bases). This CDR3 spans 13 amino acids. Trimming took 6 bases from V and 10 from J, leaving 20 bases between them. Germline V lookup: CDR1 SGHTS, CDR2 YDEGEE. The CDR3 loop reads CASKRGWFEEQYF. Written as DNA, the CDR3 is TGTGCCAGCAAACGCGGGTGGTTTGAGGAACAGTACTTC.

The V gene is TRBV6-1, the J gene TRBJ1-1; no definite D call. The CDR3 runs 12 residues. Germline lookup yields CDR1 MNHNS and CDR2 SASEGT. The ends were cut back, 7 bases at V and 2 bases at J, with 8 bases in the middle. CDR3 region: CASIPVNTEAFF. DNA for the CDR3: TGTGCCAGCATTCCGGTCAACACTGAAGCTTTCTTT.

The genes are TRBV4-1 and TRBJ1-1; 10 bases are a match to TRBD1. Per the germline V gene, CDR1 is MGHRA and CDR2 is YSYEKL. This CDR3 is 18 amino acids long. Trimming at V came to 3 bases and at J to 1 base, leaving 11 bases not matched to a gene. Here the CDR3 DNA reads TGCGCCAGCAGCCACTGGCGGGGACAGGGGCCTACGAACACTGAAGCTTTCTTT. This gives the protein CASSHWRGQGPTNTEAFF.

This chain connects TRBV29-1 to TRBJ2-7; TRBD2 aligns across 16 bases. J was trimmed by 5 bases and V by 6 bases; bases with no gene match: 13. The CDR3 runs to 17 residues. CDR1 SQVTM and CDR2 ANQGSEA come from the germline V gene. CDR3 sequence: CSVRGLAGGPLIDEQYF. The CDR3 nucleotides read TGCAGCGTCCGGGGACTAGCGGGAGGGCCTCTCATCGACGAGCAGTACTTC.

The V call is TRBV7-9, the J call TRBJ2-7; TRBD2 might be the D (5 bases). Trimming stripped 1 base from V and 1 base from J, with 14 bases between. The CDR3 has 16 residues. Germline CDR1 is SEHNR and CDR2 is FQNEAQ (reference sequence). The CDR3 region has the DNA TGTGCCAGCAGCTTAGAGTCCAGCGGTCGTTCCTACGAGCAGTACTTC. Its translation is CASSLESSGRSYEQYF.

The chain has TRBV7-3 and TRBJ2-1; weak D call: TRBD2 (6 bases). Looked up from germline, CDR1 is SGHTA and CDR2 is FQGTGA. This CDR3 has 15 amino acids. V was pared by 2 bases and J by 7 bases, with 15 bases between. The DNA for the CDR3 is TGTGCCAGCAGCTTATGGAGCGGGTCGGGGAATGAGCAGTTCTTC. Translating gives CASSLWSGSGNEQFF.

The chain employs TRBV5-4 and TRBJ2-3, with D perhaps matching TRBD1 (8 bases). Germline V CDR1 and CDR2: SGHNT, YYREEE (reference sequence). The germline V and J ends were trimmed by 5 bases and 0 bases, with 16 bases remaining between them. The CDR3 contains 16 residues. This chain's CDR3 is CASRKAGQASTDTQYF. The CDR3 nucleotides read TGTGCCAGCAGGAAAGCGGGACAGGCCAGCACAGATACGCAGTATTTT.

The genes are TRBV7-9 and TRBJ2-7; the D is unclear. The germline V gene encodes CDR1 SEHNR and CDR2 FQNEAQ (reference sequence). CDR3 length equals 12 residues. V was pared by 5 bases and J by 5 bases, with 10 bases between. Written as DNA, the CDR3 is TGTGCCAGCAGCCCGCAGGTGGACGAGCAGTACTTC. Amino acid sequence: CASSPQVDEQYF.

This sequence joins TRBV2 and TRBJ2-3; D is possibly TRBD1 (7 bases). CDR3 size: 15 residues. Germline assignment: CDR1 SNHLY and CDR2 FYNNEI. The V gene lost 3 bases and the J gene lost 4 bases, with 14 bases spanning the gap. The CDR3, as DNA: TGTGCCAGCAGTGAGGAGGGGGCGGGCGCAGATACGCAGTATTTT. This translates into CASSEEGAGADTQYF.

The chain links TRBV19 to TRBJ2-5; 9 nucleotides match TRBD2. V shed 5 bases, J shed 5 bases, and the junction held 9 bases outside the gene matches. The germline gives CDR1 LNHDA, CDR2 SQIVND (reference sequence). The CDR3 consists of 15 residues. Here the CDR3 DNA reads TGTGCCAGTAGTGGTCTAGCGGGGCGCGGGGAGACCCAGTACTTC. It specifies CASSGLAGRGETQYF.

The chain has TRBV28 and TRBJ1-2; 7 nucleotides line up with TRBD1. V lost 5 bases to trimming and J lost 0 bases; unmatched junction nucleotides: 9. In germline, CDR1 is MDHEN, CDR2 SYDVKM. The length of the CDR3 is 16 residues. The CDR3, as DNA: TGTGCCAGCAGTCACACCCGGACAGGCTCTAACTATGGCTACACCTTC. Protein product: CASSHTRTGSNYGYTF.

The V and J genes are TRBV18 and TRBJ2-3; TRBD1 is a possible D gene (6 bases). This CDR3 is built from 18 residues. V was pared by 3 bases and J by 6 bases, with 25 bases between. CDR1 and CDR2 (germline): KGHSH, LQKENI. The CDR3 DNA reads as TGTGCCAGCTCACCTTCCAGACCGGACAGTTTGTGGGGCGATACGCAGTATTTT. This sequence encodes CASSPSRPDSLWGDTQYF.

This clone was observed a single time. J is TRBJ1-1 and V is TRBV29-1; unclear D gene. This CDR3 region has 11 residues. CDR1 and CDR2 (germline): SQVTM, ANQGSEA. The V gene lost 6 bases and the J gene lost 4 bases, with 9 bases spanning the gap. The CDR3 is CSVETFTEAFF. CDR3 nucleotides: TGCAGCGTCGAGACATTCACTGAAGCTTTCTTT.

The chain uses TRBV28 and TRBJ1-5; 7 bases align to TRBD1. This CDR3 has 13 amino acids. Germline V lookup: CDR1 MDHEN, CDR2 SYDVKM. V dropped 7 bases and J dropped 3; count of bases not matched to a gene: 3. The CDR3 is CASIRGYNQPQHF. The DNA for the CDR3 is TGTGCCAGCATCAGGGGGTACAATCAGCCCCAGCATTTT.

The chain couples TRBV29-1 to TRBJ2-2, with TRBD2 identical over 7 bases. Germline trimming cut 2 bases from V and 0 bases from J; bases unmatched to any gene: 9. CDR1 is SQVTM and CDR2 is ANQGSEA in the germline V gene. The CDR3 is made up of 17 amino acids. The CDR3 DNA follows: TGCAGCGTTGAATGGATCAGCGGGGACGCGAACACCGGGGAGCTGTTTTTT. Translation gives CSVEWISGDANTGELFF.

This clone was detected once. This chain connects TRBV5-1 to TRBJ2-1, with TRBD1 identical over 11 bases. Germline CDR1 is SGHRS and CDR2 is YFSETQ. The CDR3 runs 23 residues. The junction had 22 bases not matched to a gene; V was cut back by 0 bases and J by 2 bases. DNA for the CDR3: TGCGCCAGCAGCTTGGAACCTCCAGGGAAGGACAGGGGGCGTCGAAGGGCCTACAATGAGCAGTTCTTC. Its translation: CASSLEPPGKDRGRRRAYNEQFF.

Here the CDR3 DNA reads TGTGCCAGCAGTCAGAGTAGCGGCTACACCTTC. As protein: CASSQSSGYTF. The V and J genes are TRBV28 and TRBJ1-2, with D hard to call. In germline, CDR1 is MDHEN, CDR2 SYDVKM. The V gene lost 5 bases and the J gene lost 8 bases, with 9 bases spanning the gap. There are 11 residues in the CDR3.